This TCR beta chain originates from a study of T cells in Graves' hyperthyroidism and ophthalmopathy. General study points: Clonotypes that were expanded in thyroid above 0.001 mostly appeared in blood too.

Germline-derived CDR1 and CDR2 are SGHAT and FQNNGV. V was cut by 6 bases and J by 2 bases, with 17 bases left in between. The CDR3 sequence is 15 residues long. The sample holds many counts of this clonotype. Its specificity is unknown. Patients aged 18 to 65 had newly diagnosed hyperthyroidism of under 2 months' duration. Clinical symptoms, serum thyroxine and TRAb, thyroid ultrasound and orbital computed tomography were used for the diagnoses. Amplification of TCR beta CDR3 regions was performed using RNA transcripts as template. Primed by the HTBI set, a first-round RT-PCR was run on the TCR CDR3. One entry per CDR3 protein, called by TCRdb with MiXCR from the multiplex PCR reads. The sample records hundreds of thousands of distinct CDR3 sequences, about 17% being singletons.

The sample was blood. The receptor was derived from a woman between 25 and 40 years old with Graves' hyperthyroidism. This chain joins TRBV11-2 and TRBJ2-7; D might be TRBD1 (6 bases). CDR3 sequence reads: CASSSGGARTYEQYF. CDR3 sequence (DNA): TGTGCCAGCAGTTCTGGGGGCGCCAGAACCTACGAGCAGTACTTC.